Listed below are T cell receptor beta chains from one sample, sequenced in a study of blood T cell repertoires in COVID-19. Repertoires were generated with immunoSEQ multiplex PCR, while TCRdb's copy carries only in-frame clones and drops some. The table lists under 300,000 clones, 83% of them singletons, with over 9% in the top ten. The sequencing input was peripheral blood. All receptors come from a woman in her fifties or sixties who had recovered from COVID-19. Both conserved end residues are trimmed from each CDR3.

v_gene	CDR3aa
TRBV10-3	AISLAPGTNEKLF
TRBV6-5	ASGTGLRHNEQF
TRBV4-2	ASSQDPVDRINEKLF
TRBV7-2	ASSLSQGPYEQY
TRBV5-4	ASSSLAGSNTGELF
TRBV9	ASSAKTTGYYGYT
TRBV28	ASSLTGMNNQPQH
TRBV19	ASSIGEVAGRNTIY
TRBV7-7	ASSPGLAGGETQY
TRBV21-1	ASSNVRDRDNQPQH
TRBV7-9	ASSLVGGQPQH
TRBV4-2	ASSQWDGGREADTQY
TRBV24-1	ATSDPQSSNQPQH
TRBV7-9	ASIPLRFMNTEAF